This T cell receptor (beta chain) was captured by sequencing in a study of monozygotic twins with inflammatory bowel disease. Comments on this clonotype: The antigen remains unidentified.

Reprocessing the 5' RACE reads, TCRdb reports a single entry for every CDR3 protein and omits DNA. The table for this sample gives roughly 320,000 distinct CDR3 sequences. Blood samples measuring approximately 2.3 ml were taken per donor. Study-wide results and caveats: Similarity of repertoires did not differ between concordant and discordant twins, possibly from limited power. Different subtypes (of T cells) could not be told apart from one another.

Germline V gene sequence: CDR1 SGHTA, CDR2 FQGNSA. There are 15 residues in the CDR3. The sequence was obtained from a human donor with ulcerative colitis or Crohn's disease, or a healthy co-twin of an affected twin (not recorded which). What was sequenced was blood. V usage is TRBV7-2 and J usage is TRBJ2-3. The CDR3 is CASTNPRASSDTQYF.